The 24 T cell receptor beta chains presented below share a single source sample, sequenced in a study of tumor and adjacent non-tumor tissue in lung cancer (dated by TCRdb to the late 2010s). RNA was isolated from bulk, unsorted tissue, and RNA quality was assessed with a NanoDrop ND-1000 and an Agilent 2100. Distant non-tumor tissue taken more than 3 cm from the tumor edge was used as the normal lung sample. The library was generated by multiplex PCR. The instrument was an Illumina HiSeq 2500. TCRbeta libraries were constructed through three rounds of nested PCR with primers (Table S4) according to protocols adapted from ARM-PCR. The raw public data were reprocessed by TCRdb itself: fastp quality trimming at Q25, MiXCR clonotype calling, in-frame beta chains only. Rows with a matching CDR3 protein are joined into one entry that keeps the most common DNA and genes. This sample lists tens of thousands of distinct CDR3 sequences; around 76% were detected once. The ten most abundant clones make up roughly 37% of the sample.

The sample comprised distant non-tumor lung tissue. Receptors were obtained from a man aged 65 to 79 with non-small cell lung cancer.

With regard to this clonotype: This could be a read error, since a much larger clone is one nucleotide away. This chain connects TRBV5-4 to TRBJ2-1; 9 nucleotides line up with TRBD2. V lost 4 bases to trimming and J lost 6 bases; unmatched junction nucleotides: 8. The CDR3 is made up of 15 amino acids. Germline assignment: CDR1 SGHNT and CDR2 YYREEE (reference sequence). In nucleotides, the CDR3 is TGTGCCAGCAGCCGTATAGCGGGGGAGGGCAATGAGCAGTTCTTC. Translation: CASSRIAGEGNEQFF.

The V call is TRBV28, the J call TRBJ2-2; 7 bases are a match to TRBD1. The J segment lost 0 bases and the V segment lost 6 bases, leaving 4 bases of the junction unmatched. Germline loops: CDR1 MDHEN, CDR2 SYDVKM. This CDR3 is 15 amino acids long. CDR3 bases: TGTGCCAGCAGAACTCAGGGGGCGAACACCGGGGAGCTGTTTTTT. This sequence encodes CASRTQGANTGELFF.

This clonotype appeared a few times. A single base separates this from a much larger clone, so it may be a read error. The gene calls are TRBV11-2 and TRBJ2-5; 7 nucleotides line up with TRBD2. Germline CDR1 is SGHAT and CDR2 is FQNNGV. The CDR3 runs 13 residues. The CDR3 DNA follows: TGTGCCAGCAACTTAGATCCCAGACTAGCTCCGTACTTC. Its protein is CASNLDPRLAPYF.

This clonotype showed up just once. The V gene is TRBV6-6, the J gene TRBJ2-2; a weak D match, TRBD1 (5 bases). The CDR3 extends over 15 amino acids. Trimming stripped 10 bases from V and 2 bases from J, with 17 bases between. Germline V gives CDR1 MNHNY, CDR2 SVGAGI (reference sequence). The CDR3 nucleotides are TGTGCCAACACATGGGGCGGAAGCAACACCGGGGAGCTGTTTTTT. It is translated as CANTWGGSNTGELFF.

As to this clonotype: The CDR3 end shows no conserved phenylalanine or tryptophan, and so a read error is likely. The chain links TRBV12-3 or TRBV12-4 to TRBJ2-1, with 8 bases identical to TRBD2. V was clipped by 5 bases and J by 4 bases; unmatched bases: 16. The CDR3 is 18 amino acids. The CDR3 bases are TGTGCCAGCAGTCGTTCGTTTAGCGGGGTAGGTGGGTACAATGAGCAGTTCTAC. Translation gives CASSRSFSGVGGYNEQFY.

In its sample, this clonotype was seen a few times. With a much larger clone just one base away, this may be a read error. This chain uses TRBV12-3 or TRBV12-4 with TRBJ1-1; D remains ambiguous. The CDR3 is 15 residues long. The CDR3 protein is CAISPQTAMNTEAFF. The CDR3 nucleotides are TGTGCCATCAGTCCTCAAACTGCCATGAACACTGAAGCTTTCTTT.

Note on this clonotype: Compared with germline, one end of the junction differs, possibly owing to a read error. V gene TRBV6-1 combines with J gene TRBJ2-3, with unresolved D. Germline V CDR1 and CDR2: MNHNS, SASEGT. This CDR3 has 12 amino acids. DNA of the CDR3: TGTGTCAGCTGTGAATCCAGTTTTATGCAGTATTTT. As protein: CVSCESSFMQYF.

Points on this clonotype: This may be a read error, as it is one base from a much larger clone. The V gene is TRBV28, the J gene TRBJ2-1, with TRBD1 identical over 8 bases. CDR1 is MDHEN, CDR2 SYDVKM, per germline. This CDR3 is built from 16 residues. CDR3 region: CASSPRVRGLENEEFF. CDR3 nucleotides: TGTGCCAGCAGTCCCCGAGTCAGGGGGCTCGAGAATGAGGAGTTCTTC.

Details on this clonotype: A read error may account for a junction end that differs from germline. The chain is built from TRBV6-2 or TRBV6-3 and TRBJ1-1, with D possibly TRBD1 on 6 matching bases. Germline CDR1 MNHEY, CDR2 SVGEGT. CDR3 length equals 15 residues. CDR3 bases: TGTGCCAGTAATTTTGGACAGATCGGGAACACTGAAGTTTTCTTT. Residues: CASNFGQIGNTEVFF.

In regard to this clonotype: Compared with germline, one end of the junction differs, possibly owing to a read error. The chain carries TRBV28 and TRBJ2-7, with D maybe TRBD2 (5 bases). Germline CDR1 reads MDHEN; CDR2 reads SYDVKM. The CDR3 runs 15 residues. The CDR3 region has the DNA TGTGCTAGCACTTCCCGGCGGGCCGGGAATTACGAGCAGTACTTC. Its translation: CASTSRRAGNYEQYF.

To note about this clonotype: A read error may account for a junction end that differs from germline. The V and J genes are TRBV10-3 and TRBJ2-1; D ambiguous. The CDR3 extends over 15 amino acids. Germline V gene sequence: CDR1 ENHRY, CDR2 SYGVKD. The CDR3 DNA reads TGTGCCATCAGTGAGAAGTGCAGCTCCTACAATGAGCATTTCTTC. Residues: CAISEKCSSYNEHFF.

The rearrangement links TRBV11-3 to TRBJ2-5; D not certain. CDR1 is SGHNT and CDR2 is YENEEA in the germline V gene. This CDR3 has 12 residues. CDR3 sequence reads: CISSALGETQYF. CDR3 coding DNA: TGTATCAGCAGCGCCCTTGGGGAGACCCAGTACTTC.

The chain carries TRBV12-3 or TRBV12-4 and TRBJ1-3; D gene unclear. This CDR3 has 18 residues. Trimming pared 5 bases from V and 0 bases from J, leaving 20 bases between. CDR3: CASSRPGSWIGSGNTIYF. CDR3 in DNA: TGTGCCAGCAGTCGTCCCGGGTCATGGATTGGCTCTGGAAACACCATATATTTT.

The chain couples TRBV12-3 or TRBV12-4 to TRBJ1-3; 7 positions match TRBD1. V was clipped by 5 bases and J by 2 bases; unmatched bases: 15. The CDR3 has 18 amino acids. This CDR3 reads CASSRPVTGTGPGNTIYF. CDR3 nucleotides: TGTGCCAGCAGTCGTCCCGTGACAGGGACCGGCCCTGGAAACACCATATATTTT.

As concerns this clonotype: One end of the junction does not line up with germline, which may come from a read error. The chain has TRBV12-3 or TRBV12-4 and TRBJ2-1; D remains unclear. The length of the CDR3 is 13 residues. The CDR3 protein is CSSSLSTGIEQFF. CDR3 DNA: TGTTCCAGCAGTTTAAGTACTGGGATTGAGCAGTTCTTC.

As regards this clonotype: A junction boundary mismatches the germline segment, possibly from a read error. V and J are TRBV6-2 or TRBV6-3 and TRBJ2-7; 8 bases are a match to TRBD1. CDR1 MNHEY and CDR2 SVGEGT come from the germline V gene. The CDR3 is made up of 15 amino acids. CDR3 sequence: CDSNTKTGGSYEQYF. The CDR3 DNA reads TGTGACAGCAATACTAAAACAGGGGGATCCTACGAGCAGTACTTC.

About this clonotype: Since the CDR3 does not end with the conserved phenylalanine or tryptophan, this likely comes from a read error. It is unclear where the CDR3 begins or ends on the DNA, so no DNA is shown, and the CDR3 is as TCRdb lists it. V and J are TRBV10-3 and TRBJ2-7; TRBD1, as called in the table, went unchecked against the DNA. Germline assignment: CDR1 ENHRY and CDR2 SYGVKD. The CDR3 comprises 13 residues, both ends counted. The CDR3 loop reads CAISGQGQDEHYL.

This clonotype came up many times. Mismatch with germline at one junction end may stem from a read error. The J gene is TRBJ2-5, the V gene TRBV29-1; possibly TRBD1 for D (6 bases). Germline values: CDR1 SQVTM, CDR2 ANQGSEA. This CDR3 contains 13 residues. The CDR3 spells CSVADRFQETQHF. For the CDR3, the DNA is TGCAGCGTCGCCGACAGGTTTCAAGAGACCCAGCACTTC.

For this clonotype: The junction does not match germline at one end; this may be a read error. V gene TRBV12-3 or TRBV12-4 combines with J gene TRBJ1-6, with D perhaps matching TRBD1 (5 bases). The CDR3 has 14 residues. DNA of the CDR3: TGTGTCAGCAGGCTGGATCGAGGACACTCACCCCTCCGCTTT. This sequence encodes CVSRLDRGHSPLRF.

V and J are TRBV4-1 and TRBJ2-3; no reliable D call. The CDR3 sequence is 15 residues long. CDR1 is MGHRA, CDR2 YSYEKL, per germline. Trimming took off 7 bases at V and 5 bases at J, with 19 bases between the two ends. DNA of the CDR3: TGCGCCAGCAACCCTGTAGTGGTCGGCATAGATACGCAGTATTTT. Translation gives CASNPVVVGIDTQYF.

Regarding this clonotype: A much larger clone differs from this one at a single base, so this may be a read error. V gene TRBV6-1 combines with J gene TRBJ2-1, with D possibly being TRBD1 (7 bases). Germline CDR1 is MNHNS and CDR2 is SASEGT. CDR3 length equals 14 residues. The CDR3 reads CASVWRGPRDEQSF. The CDR3, as DNA: TGTGCCAGCGTATGGAGGGGGCCCCGAGATGAGCAGTCCTTC.

Only one count was recorded for this clonotype. A read error may produce the germline difference seen at one junction end. CDR3 loop: CAGSPPANTESFF. DNA of the CDR3: TGTGCCGGCAGCCCCCCGGCTAACACTGAATCTTTCTTT. This chain uses TRBV11-3 with TRBJ1-1; D uncertain. CDR3 size: 13 residues. The V gene's germline CDR1 is SGHNT and CDR2 YENEEA.

The chain employs TRBV20-1 and TRBJ2-6; the D gene could be TRBD1 or TRBD2 (6 bases each). The CDR3 contains 16 residues. The germline gives CDR1 DFQATT, CDR2 SNEGSKA (reference sequence). The ends were cut back, 5 bases at V and 4 bases at J, with 18 bases in the middle. The CDR3 loop reads CSAGVLRGAGANVLTF. The CDR3 region has the DNA TGCAGTGCTGGAGTCCTGAGGGGGGCCGGGGCCAACGTCCTGACTTTC.

About this clonotype: A read error is possible here, since a much larger clone lies one base away. The chain couples TRBV6-5 to TRBJ2-3; tentatively, D is TRBD1 or TRBD2 (6 bases each). Per germline, CDR1 MNHEY and CDR2 SVGAGI. The CDR3 contains 14 residues. The DNA of the CDR3 is TGTGCCAGCAGTCGGGGGCGCCGCACAGATATGCAGTATTTT. Protein product: CASSRGRRTDMQYF.